The source of this TCR beta chain is a study of OX40 agonist ivuxolimab in advanced cancers. Study-wide results and caveats: Expanded clones were, on average, more numerous in CD8+ T cells than in CD4+. Dosing at 0.1 to 3.0 mg/kg was accompanied by clonal expansion of CD4+ and CD8+ blood T cells by week 6.

Only one count was recorded for this clone. The antigen is undetermined. Sequencing was performed with immunoSEQ multiplex PCR; in TCRdb, only in-frame clones are kept and a portion is missing. The table has roughly 60,000 clones, roughly nine tenths seen once; the top ten hold 1.5% to 2%. Trimming cost V 2 bases and J 2 bases, with 12 bases left between them. Germline CDR1 is MNHEY and CDR2 is SVGAGI. The CDR3 is 15 residues long. This TCR came from an adult with an advanced solid tumor such as melanoma, head and neck, liver or kidney cancer. The sequencing here drew on CD4+ or CD8+ T cells sorted from blood, taken in a trial of the OX40 agonist ivuxolimab. The V and J genes are TRBV6-5 and TRBJ1-1; possible D gene TRBD1, 5 bases. The DNA for the CDR3 is TGTGCCAGCAGTTACGGGGGGAAAATTAACACTGAAGCTTTCTTT. It is translated as CASSYGGKINTEAFF.